This T cell receptor (beta chain) was profiled in a study of regulatory T cells in long-lasting Graves disease. Study-wide context: Persistence in Graves' disease required over 5 years of antithyroid drugs plus positive TSH receptor antibodies.

The V gene's germline CDR1 is SGHTA and CDR2 FQGNSA. Trimming at V came to 5 bases and at J to 5 bases, leaving 4 bases not matched to a gene. This CDR3 contains 14 residues. Time point in this sample: persistent/refractory GD, antithyroid drugs over 5 years with positive TRAb. PBMC RNA served as the TCR library source. This clonotype was recorded many times. CDR3-region Arm-PCR and iRepertoire HTBI primers produced the TCR beta libraries. Each CDR3 protein gets one entry after TCRdb re-called the multiplex PCR reads with MiXCR. Among over 300,000 distinct CDR3 sequences, roughly a fifth were seen once, and the ten largest hold 25% to 35%.

The chain couples TRBV7-2 to TRBJ2-5, with 11 bases that match TRBD2. This TCR was recovered from a female donor with Graves disease. The specimen was peripheral blood mononuclear cells (PBMCs), collected when the disease was refractory, from a patient treated with antithyroid drugs. This CDR3 reads CASSLSGRAETQYF. CDR3 nucleotides: TGTGCCAGCAGCCTTAGCGGGAGGGCCGAGACCCAGTACTTC.